Below, 23 T cell receptor beta chains from the same sample are listed, as sequenced in a study of T cells in localized non-small cell lung cancer. Produced via immunoSEQ multiplex PCR; TCRdb's table is partial and in-frame only. The data hold about 43,000 clones, with more than 85% observed a single time. The specimen comprised PBMCs, sampled before any cancer treatment. The receptors come from a woman aged 40-69 years with stage II lung adenocarcinoma.

The V and J genes are TRBV6-5 and TRBJ2-7, with no clear D. Germline loops: CDR1 MNHEY, CDR2 SVGAGI. This CDR3 region has 13 residues. Trimming shortened V by 2 bases and J by 3 bases, and 8 bases separated the two germline ends. CDR3 sequence reads: CASSYDPLYEQYF. The DNA for the CDR3 is TGTGCCAGCAGTTACGATCCCCTCTACGAGCAGTACTTC.

This rearrangement joins TRBV11-1 to TRBJ1-5; no clear D. Germline CDR1 SGHAT, CDR2 FQDESV (reference sequence). CDR3 length equals 19 residues. The V gene lost 1 base and the J gene lost 0 bases, with 19 bases spanning the gap. CDR3 region: CASSLEVLPPGLSNQPQHF. In DNA, the CDR3 is TGTGCCAGCAGCTTAGAGGTCCTACCCCCCGGGCTTAGCAATCAGCCCCAGCATTTT.

This clone has only one observation. The chain is built from TRBV6-6 and TRBJ1-4, with TRBD1 matching over 7 bases. CDR1 is MNHNY and CDR2 is SVGAGI in the germline V gene (reference sequence). J gave up 3 bases and V 5 bases, and 6 bases lay outside the gene matches. This CDR3 contains 15 residues. CDR3 in amino acids: CASSITGVPNEKLFF. For the CDR3, the DNA is TGTGCCAGCAGTATTACAGGGGTCCCTAATGAAAAACTGTTTTTT.

This clone was detected once. The V call is TRBV2, the J call TRBJ1-2; D not certain. There are 12 residues in the CDR3. Germline V gene data show CDR1 as SNHLY and CDR2 as FYNNEI. Trimming pared 6 bases from V and 1 base from J, leaving 6 bases between. CDR3 sequence reads: CASRTDNYGYTF. The DNA of the CDR3 is TGTGCCAGCAGAACAGATAACTATGGCTACACCTTC.

The CDR3 sequence: CASSPATGLAAYEQYF. The CDR3 DNA is TGTGCCAGCAGCCCAGCTACAGGTCTCGCGGCCTACGAGCAGTACTTC. V gene TRBV7-9 combines with J gene TRBJ2-7; D might be TRBD1 (5 bases). The ends were cut back, 5 bases at V and 2 bases at J, with 19 bases in the middle. Germline CDR1 reads SEHNR; CDR2 reads FQNEAQ (reference sequence). The CDR3 covers 16 residues.

The chain employs TRBV25-1 and TRBJ1-6, with 8 bases aligning to TRBD1. The V and J ends lost 2 bases and 9 bases, in that order; junction bases with no gene match: 6. The germline gives CDR1 MGHDK, CDR2 SYGVNS. The CDR3 contains 15 residues. DNA of the CDR3: TGTGCCAGCAGTGAACCTGGACAGGGAGCTTCACCCCTCCACTTT. Amino acid sequence: CASSEPGQGASPLHF.

The chain is built from TRBV7-2 and TRBJ1-2; 11 nucleotides align to TRBD1. V dropped 5 bases and J dropped 0; count of bases not matched to a gene: 5. This CDR3 has 16 amino acids. The germline CDR1 and CDR2 sequences are SGHTA and FQGNSA. Here the CDR3 DNA reads TGTGCCAGCAGCCCCGGGACAGGGGGTTCTAACTATGGCTACACCTTC. Residues: CASSPGTGGSNYGYTF. Based on the CDR3 plus reference TRBV7-2 and TRBJ1-2, the full variable domain is GAGVSQSPSNKVTEKGKDVELRCDPISGHTALYWYRQSLGQGLEFLIYFQGNSAPDKSGLPSDRFSAERTGGSVSTLTIQRTQQEDSAVYLCASSPGTGGSNYGYTFGSGTRLTVV.

The genes are TRBV2 and TRBJ1-4, with 7 bases fitting TRBD1. With V trimmed by 7 bases and J by 5 bases, 4 bases remained unmatched. This CDR3 region has 13 residues. Germline V gene sequence: CDR1 SNHLY, CDR2 FYNNEI. The CDR3 loop is CASKEGQNEKLFF. CDR3 DNA: TGTGCCAGCAAAGAGGGACAGAATGAAAAACTGTTTTTT.

This sequence joins TRBV21-1 and TRBJ2-1; the D call TRBD2 from the table was never checked on the DNA. TRBV21-1 is a pseudogene segment. This CDR3 has 13 amino acids. Here the CDR3 DNA reads TGTGCCAGCAGCAAAGTGGGACTAAGTGAGCAGTTCTTC. The encoded protein is CASSKVGLSEQFF.

This chain links TRBV19 with TRBJ2-1, with TRBD2 matching 8 bases. V lost 6 bases, J lost 8 bases, and 9 bases stayed unmatched. Germline lookup yields CDR1 LNHDA and CDR2 SQIVND (reference sequence). This CDR3 comprises 14 residues. The CDR3 DNA reads TGTGCCAGTAGCCCGGGACTAGGGGTCCATGAGCAGTTCTTC. Translation: CASSPGLGVHEQFF.

CDR3 in amino acids: CASSRQGGPNEKLFF. The CDR3 bases are TGTGCCAGCAGTCGCCAGGGTGGACCTAATGAAAAACTGTTTTTT. V and J are TRBV2 and TRBJ1-4; D might be TRBD1 (5 bases). The V end lost 5 bases, the J end lost 3 bases, and 13 bases lay between the germline ends. Germline values: CDR1 SNHLY, CDR2 FYNNEI. The CDR3 sequence is 15 residues long.

This clone showed up just a few times. The chain uses TRBV10-2 and TRBJ2-2; 8 positions agree with TRBD2. V lost 3 bases to trimming and J lost 5 bases; unmatched junction nucleotides: 5. The germline gives CDR1 WSHSY, CDR2 SAAADI. The CDR3 is made up of 15 amino acids. The CDR3 DNA reads TGCGCCAGCAGTGAAACGGGAGGGGAGACCGGGGAGCTGTTTTTT. Amino acid sequence: CASSETGGETGELFF.

The chain employs TRBV11-2 and TRBJ2-1, with D unclear. Looked up from germline, CDR1 is SGHAT and CDR2 is FQNNGV. Between the trimmed V and J ends, which lost 1 base and 4 bases, there was a span of 8 bases. There are 14 residues in the CDR3. CDR3 amino acids: CASSLGSQYNEQFF. The CDR3 bases are TGTGCCAGCAGCTTAGGAAGCCAGTACAATGAGCAGTTCTTC.

The chain links TRBV5-1 to TRBJ1-2; D gene unclear. The ends were cut back, 0 bases at V and 9 bases at J, with 18 bases in the middle. Germline V gene sequence: CDR1 SGHRS, CDR2 YFSETQ. The length of the CDR3 is 15 residues. CDR3 DNA sequence: TGCGCCAGCAGCTTGGAGGGATGGGTTGTGCGTAGCTACACCTTC. It translates to CASSLEGWVVRSYTF.

V and J are TRBV6-1 and TRBJ1-2; D gene unclear. Looked up from germline, CDR1 is MNHNS and CDR2 is SASEGT. This CDR3 comprises 11 residues. Trimming took 4 bases from V and 5 from J, leaving 5 bases between them. The CDR3 reads CASSVVYGYTF. For the CDR3, the DNA is TGTGCCAGCAGTGTAGTGTATGGCTACACCTTC.

This chain links TRBV4-2 with TRBJ2-2, with no clear D. The CDR3 is made up of 15 amino acids. Trimming left V 1 base short and J 3 bases short, with 9 bases between. The germline CDR1 and CDR2 sequences are LGHNA and YNFKEQ. The CDR3 protein is CASSQGGFDTGELFF. CDR3 in DNA: TGTGCCAGCAGCCAAGGGGGTTTTGACACCGGGGAGCTGTTTTTT.

V usage is TRBV15 and J usage is TRBJ1-2; 7 bases are shared with TRBD1. CDR1 LNHNV and CDR2 YYDKDF come from the germline V gene (reference sequence). V was pared by 1 base and J by 7 bases, with 9 bases of the junction left unmatched. This CDR3 spans 15 amino acids. The CDR3: CATSRATQGFSGYTF. The CDR3 nucleotides read TGTGCCACCAGCAGAGCCACACAGGGGTTTAGTGGCTACACCTTC.

The chain carries TRBV5-1 and TRBJ1-2; 7 bases line up with TRBD1. Per germline, CDR1 SGHRS and CDR2 YFSETQ. This CDR3 spans 13 amino acids. V trimming: 4 bases; J trimming: 2 bases; junction bases outside the gene matches: 2. The CDR3 spells CASSVGQNYGYTF. The DNA of the CDR3 is TGCGCCAGCAGCGTGGGACAGAACTATGGCTACACCTTC.

The CDR3 DNA is TGTGCCAGCAGTTTAGGGGGACTAGCGAGTGGCGCCTACAATGAGCAGTTCTTC. This sequence encodes CASSLGGLASGAYNEQFF. V is TRBV28 and J is TRBJ2-1; TRBD2 agrees at 10 bases. The J segment lost 2 bases and the V segment lost 2 bases, leaving 9 bases of the junction unmatched. From germline, CDR1 is MDHEN and CDR2 SYDVKM. This CDR3 is 18 amino acids long. The full variable domain, with the rest looked up from reference TRBV28 and TRBJ2-1, is DVKVTQSSRYLVKRTGEKVFLECVQDMDHENMFWYRQDPGLGLRLIYFSYDVKMKEKGDIPEGYSVSREKKERFSLILESASTNQTSMYLCASSLGGLASGAYNEQFFGPGTRLTVL.

The V call is TRBV18, the J call TRBJ1-5; perhaps TRBD1 as D (5 bases). CDR1 and CDR2 (germline): KGHSH, LQKENI. The germline V and J ends were trimmed by 3 bases and 3 bases, with 9 bases remaining between them. The CDR3 consists of 14 residues. The CDR3 is CASSPPGLNQPQHF. CDR3 nucleotide sequence: TGTGCCAGCTCACCCCCGGGACTCAATCAGCCCCAGCATTTT.

The V gene is TRBV7-9, the J gene TRBJ2-3; 8 nucleotides agree with TRBD2. Germline lookup yields CDR1 SEHNR and CDR2 FQNEAQ (reference sequence). This CDR3 is built from 16 residues. V trimming: 0 bases; J trimming: 1 base; junction bases outside the gene matches: 3. For the CDR3, the DNA is TGTGCCAGCAGCTTAGCTGAACTAGCGGGCACAGATACGCAGTATTTT. This gives the protein CASSLAELAGTDTQYF.

This clone was detected only a few times. This chain links TRBV5-1 with TRBJ1-2; possibly TRBD1 for D (6 bases). Trimming removed 3 bases from V and 8 bases from J, with 8 bases in between. Germline CDR1 is SGHRS and CDR2 is YFSETQ. The CDR3 length is 11 residues. CDR3 nucleotide sequence: TGCGCCAGCAGCTCGGACAGAGGCTACACCTTC. This gives the protein CASSSDRGYTF.

This chain connects TRBV11-3 to TRBJ2-1, with 8 nucleotides matching TRBD2. The CDR3 spans 15 residues. V shed 5 bases, J shed 6 bases, and the junction held 9 bases outside the gene matches. CDR1 is SGHNT and CDR2 is YENEEA in the germline V gene. The DNA for the CDR3 is TGTGCCAGCAGCCCGAGCGGGAGTGGAGCCAATGAGCAGTTCTTC. This sequence encodes CASSPSGSGANEQFF.